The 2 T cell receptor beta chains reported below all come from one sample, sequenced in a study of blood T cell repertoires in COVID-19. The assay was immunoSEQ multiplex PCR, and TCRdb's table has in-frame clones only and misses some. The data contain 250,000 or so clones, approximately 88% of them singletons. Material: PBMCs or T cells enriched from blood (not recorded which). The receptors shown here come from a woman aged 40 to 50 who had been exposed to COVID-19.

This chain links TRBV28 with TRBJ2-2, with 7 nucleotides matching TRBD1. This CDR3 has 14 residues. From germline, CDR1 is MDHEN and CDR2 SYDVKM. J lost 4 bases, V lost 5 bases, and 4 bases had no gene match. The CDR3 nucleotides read TGTGCCAGCAGTCGGGACAGCCCCACCGGGGAGCTGTTTTTT. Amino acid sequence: CASSRDSPTGELFF.

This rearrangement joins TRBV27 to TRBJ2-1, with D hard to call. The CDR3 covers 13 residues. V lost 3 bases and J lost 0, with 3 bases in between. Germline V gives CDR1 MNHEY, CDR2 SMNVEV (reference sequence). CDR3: CASSFSSYNEQFF. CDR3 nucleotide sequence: TGTGCCAGCAGTTTTAGCTCCTACAATGAGCAGTTCTTC.